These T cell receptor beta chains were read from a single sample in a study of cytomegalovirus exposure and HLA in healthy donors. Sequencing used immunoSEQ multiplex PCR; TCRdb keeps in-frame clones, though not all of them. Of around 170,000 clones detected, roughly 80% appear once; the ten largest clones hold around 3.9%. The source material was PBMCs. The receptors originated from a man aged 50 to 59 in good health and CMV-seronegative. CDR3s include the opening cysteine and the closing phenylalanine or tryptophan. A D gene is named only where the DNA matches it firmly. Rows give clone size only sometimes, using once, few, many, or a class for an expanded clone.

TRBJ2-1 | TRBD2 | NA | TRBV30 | CAWRSASGGHNEQFF | TGTGCCTGGAGATCCGCTAGCGGGGGCCACAATGAGCAGTTCTTC
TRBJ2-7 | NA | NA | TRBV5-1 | CASSLLQFSSEQYF | TGCGCCAGCAGCTTGTTACAGTTTTCGTCCGAGCAGTACTTC
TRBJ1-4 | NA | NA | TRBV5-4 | CASSLIIGGNEKLFF | TGTGCCAGCAGCTTGATCATCGGGGGTAATGAAAAACTGTTTTTT
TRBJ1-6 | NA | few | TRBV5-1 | CASSLTGSYNSPLHF | TGCGCCAGCAGCTTGACGGGCTCCTATAATTCACCCCTCCACTTT
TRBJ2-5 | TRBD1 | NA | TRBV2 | CASSKDRGETQYF | TGTGCCAGCAGTAAGGACAGGGGGGAGACCCAGTACTTC
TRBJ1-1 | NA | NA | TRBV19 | CASRVALNTEAFF | TGTGCCAGTCGGGTGGCCCTGAACACTGAAGCTTTCTTT
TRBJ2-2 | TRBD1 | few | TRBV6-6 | CASTRQGNTGELFF | TGTGCCAGCACTCGACAGGGCAACACCGGGGAGCTGTTTTTT
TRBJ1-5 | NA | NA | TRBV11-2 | CASSFGGIHQPQHF | TGTGCCAGCAGCTTCGGAGGGATCCATCAGCCCCAGCATTTT
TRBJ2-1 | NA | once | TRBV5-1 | CASSFSDEQFF | TGCGCCAGCAGCTTTAGCGATGAGCAGTTCTTC
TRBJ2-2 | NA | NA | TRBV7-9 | CSSSPLGELFF | TGTTCCAGCAGCCCTTTGGGGGAGCTGTTTTTT
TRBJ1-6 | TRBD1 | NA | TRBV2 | CASSGTGNNSPLHF | TGTGCCAGCAGTGGGACAGGGAATAATTCACCCCTCCACTTT
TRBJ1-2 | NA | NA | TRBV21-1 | CAADRANYGYTF | TGTGCCGCGGACAGAGCTAACTATGGCTACACCTTC
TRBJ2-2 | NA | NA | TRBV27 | CASSLSGVSEGELFF | TGTGCCAGCAGTTTATCAGGGGTCTCCGAGGGGGAGCTGTTTTTT
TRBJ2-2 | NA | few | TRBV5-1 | CASSLAPVNTGELFF | TGCGCCAGCAGCTTGGCCCCGGTGAACACCGGGGAGCTGTTTTTT
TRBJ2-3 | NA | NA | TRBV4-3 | CASSPSRGTDTQYF | TGCGCCAGCAGCCCGTCCCGGGGCACAGATACGCAGTATTTT
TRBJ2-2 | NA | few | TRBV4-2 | CASSPLRGTGELFF | TGTGCCAGCAGCCCGCTTCGGGGCACCGGGGAGCTGTTTTTT
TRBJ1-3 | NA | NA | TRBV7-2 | CASTTVSGNTIYF | TGTGCCAGCACCACAGTGTCTGGAAACACCATATATTTT
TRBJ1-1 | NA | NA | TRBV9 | CASSVAVNTEAFF | TGTGCCAGCAGCGTAGCAGTGAACACTGAAGCTTTCTTT
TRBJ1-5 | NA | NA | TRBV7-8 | CASSLVGRNSAQPQHF | TGTGCCAGCAGCTTAGTTGGCAGGAACTCTGCTCAGCCCCAGCATTTT
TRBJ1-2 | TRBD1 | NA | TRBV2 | CASSGGQGAGDYGYTF | TGTGCCAGCAGTGGGGGACAGGGCGCGGGGGACTATGGCTACACCTTC
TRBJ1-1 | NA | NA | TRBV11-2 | CASSLRPGVTEAFF | TGTGCCAGCAGCCTTCGTCCAGGCGTCACTGAAGCTTTCTTT
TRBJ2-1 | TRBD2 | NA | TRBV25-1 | CASSEPGLAGAQGQFF | TGTGCCAGCAGTGAACCGGGACTAGCGGGGGCCCAGGGGCAGTTCTTC
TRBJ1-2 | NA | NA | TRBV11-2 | CASSWSGGLGYTF | TGTGCCAGCAGCTGGTCAGGAGGCCTTGGCTACACCTTC
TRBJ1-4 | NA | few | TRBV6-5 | CASSSLGAESEKLFF | TGTGCCAGCAGTTCCTTGGGGGCGGAGAGTGAAAAACTGTTTTTT
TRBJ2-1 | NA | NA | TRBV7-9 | CSSSPLLRGGNEQFF | TGTTCCAGCAGCCCTCTTTTGAGGGGGGGAAATGAGCAGTTCTTC
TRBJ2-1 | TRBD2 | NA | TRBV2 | CASSPGGPGNEQFF | TGTGCCAGCAGTCCGGGGGGGCCTGGCAATGAGCAGTTCTTC
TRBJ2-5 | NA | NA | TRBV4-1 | CASSSTAGQETQYF | TGCGCCAGCAGCTCCACGGCAGGGCAAGAGACCCAGTACTTC
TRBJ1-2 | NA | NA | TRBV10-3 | CAISQDSLYGYTF | TGTGCCATCAGTCAGGACAGCCTCTATGGCTACACCTTC
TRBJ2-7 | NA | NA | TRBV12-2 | CASRLGLAAVLSYEQYF | TGTGCAAGTCGCTTAGGATTAGCCGCGGTCCTCTCCTACGAGCAGTACTTC
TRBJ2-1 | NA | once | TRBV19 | CASSIGQVGHNEQFF | TGTGCCAGTAGTATAGGCCAGGTGGGCCACAATGAGCAGTTCTTC
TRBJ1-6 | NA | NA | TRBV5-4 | CASSHLGGGGSPNSPLHF | TGTGCCAGCAGCCACTTGGGAGGCGGGGGAAGCCCTAATTCACCCCTCCACTTT
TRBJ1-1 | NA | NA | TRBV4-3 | CASSQDRERDEAFF | TGCGCCAGCAGCCAAGATCGCGAGAGGGATGAAGCTTTCTTT
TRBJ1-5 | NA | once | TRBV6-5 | CASSYQPGAEQPQHF | TGTGCCAGCAGTTATCAGCCAGGGGCCGAGCAGCCCCAGCATTTT
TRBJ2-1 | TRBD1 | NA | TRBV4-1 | CASSRRQGGTTDEQFF | TGCGCCAGCAGCCGTAGACAGGGGGGAACGACGGATGAGCAGTTCTTC
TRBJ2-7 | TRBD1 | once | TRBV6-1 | CASSAQQGAFFYEQYF | TGTGCCAGCAGTGCGCAACAGGGGGCTTTCTTCTACGAGCAGTACTTC
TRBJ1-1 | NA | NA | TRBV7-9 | CASSITENTEAFF | TGTGCCAGCAGCATCACAGAGAACACTGAAGCTTTCTTT
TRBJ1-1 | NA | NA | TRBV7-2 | CASSLSASWSTEAFF | TGTGCCAGCAGCTTAAGCGCCTCCTGGTCCACTGAAGCTTTCTTT
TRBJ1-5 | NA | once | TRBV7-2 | CASSLVVGASNQPQHF | TGTGCCAGCAGCTTAGTCGTGGGGGCCAGCAATCAGCCCCAGCATTTT
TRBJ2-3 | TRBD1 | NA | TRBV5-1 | CASSLVQGAQYF | TGCGCCAGCAGCTTGGTCCAGGGGGCGCAGTATTTT
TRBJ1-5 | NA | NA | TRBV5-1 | CASSLEGREGQPQHF | TGCGCCAGCAGCTTGGAGGGCAGGGAGGGACAGCCCCAGCATTTT
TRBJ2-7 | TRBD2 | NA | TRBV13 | CASSRGGGGSPWMGQYF | TGTGCCAGCAGCCGGGGGGGCGGGGGTTCTCCCTGGATGGGGCAGTACTTC
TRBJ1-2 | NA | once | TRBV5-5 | CASSLEQDYGYTF | TGTGCCAGCAGCTTGGAACAGGACTATGGCTACACCTTC
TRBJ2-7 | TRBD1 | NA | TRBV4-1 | CASSQTGIVQYF | TGCGCCAGCAGCCAGACAGGGATCGTGCAGTACTTC
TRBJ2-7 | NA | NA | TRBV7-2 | CASSLVGDTSYEQYF | TGTGCCAGCAGCTTAGTAGGGGACACTTCCTACGAGCAGTACTTC
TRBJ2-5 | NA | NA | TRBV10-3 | CAISEAGVETQYF | TGTGCCATCAGTGAAGCAGGGGTAGAGACCCAGTACTTC
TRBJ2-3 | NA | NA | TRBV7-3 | CASSLLSSTDTQYF | TGTGCCAGCAGCTTATTGAGTAGCACAGATACGCAGTATTTT
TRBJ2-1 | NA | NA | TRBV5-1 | CASRPRTPSSYNEQFF | TGCGCCAGCAGGCCTAGAACCCCCAGCTCCTACAATGAGCAGTTCTTC
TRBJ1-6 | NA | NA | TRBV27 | CASRPPGSFNSPLHF | TGTGCCAGCCGCCCTCCGGGGTCGTTTAATTCACCCCTCCACTTT
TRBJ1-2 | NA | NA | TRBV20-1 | CSAIQGSGYTF | TGCAGTGCTATACAGGGATCTGGCTACACCTTC
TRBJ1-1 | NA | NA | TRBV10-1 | CASSESMNTEAFF | TGCGCCAGCAGTGAAAGCATGAACACTGAAGCTTTCTTT
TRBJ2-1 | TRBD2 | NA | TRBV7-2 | CASSPDGGAYNEQFF | TGTGCCAGCAGCCCCGACGGGGGGGCCTACAATGAGCAGTTCTTC
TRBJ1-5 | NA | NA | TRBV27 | CASSPSGRNQPQHF | TGTGCCAGCAGTCCATCAGGGCGGAACCAGCCCCAGCATTTT
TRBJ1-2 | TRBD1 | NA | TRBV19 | CASSSRDRLYGYTF | TGTGCCAGTAGTTCCCGGGACAGGCTCTATGGCTACACCTTC
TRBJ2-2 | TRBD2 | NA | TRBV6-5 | CASSLAGGGTGELFF | TGTGCCAGCAGCCTAGCGGGGGGCGGCACCGGGGAGCTGTTTTTT